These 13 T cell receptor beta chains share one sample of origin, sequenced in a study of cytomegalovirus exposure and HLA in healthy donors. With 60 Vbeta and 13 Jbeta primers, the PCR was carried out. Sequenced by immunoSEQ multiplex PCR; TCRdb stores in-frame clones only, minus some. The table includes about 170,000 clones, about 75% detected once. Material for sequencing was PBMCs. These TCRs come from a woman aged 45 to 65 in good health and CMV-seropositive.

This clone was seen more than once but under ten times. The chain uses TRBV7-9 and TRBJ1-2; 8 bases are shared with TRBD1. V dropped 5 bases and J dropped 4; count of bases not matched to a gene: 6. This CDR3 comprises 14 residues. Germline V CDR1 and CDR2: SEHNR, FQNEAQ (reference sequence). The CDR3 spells CASSPGQEFYGYTF. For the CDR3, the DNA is TGTGCCAGCAGCCCGGGACAGGAATTCTATGGCTACACCTTC.

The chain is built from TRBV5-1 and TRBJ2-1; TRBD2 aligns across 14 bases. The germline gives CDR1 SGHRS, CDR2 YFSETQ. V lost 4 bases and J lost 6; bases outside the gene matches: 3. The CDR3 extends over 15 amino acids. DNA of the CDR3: TGCGCCAGCAGCCCGACTAGCGGGGGGGGCAATGAGCAGTTCTTC. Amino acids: CASSPTSGGGNEQFF.

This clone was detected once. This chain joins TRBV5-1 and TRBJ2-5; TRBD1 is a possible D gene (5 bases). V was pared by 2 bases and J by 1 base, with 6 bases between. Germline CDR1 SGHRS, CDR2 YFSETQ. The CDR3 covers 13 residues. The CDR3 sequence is CASSFGAQETQYF. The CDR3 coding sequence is TGCGCCAGCAGCTTTGGGGCCCAAGAGACCCAGTACTTC.

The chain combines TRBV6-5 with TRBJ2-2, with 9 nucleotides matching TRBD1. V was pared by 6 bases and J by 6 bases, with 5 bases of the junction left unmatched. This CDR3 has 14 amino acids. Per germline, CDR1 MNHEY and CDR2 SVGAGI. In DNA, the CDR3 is TGTGCCAGCAGAGGGACAGGGCGGGCCGGGGAGCTGTTTTTT. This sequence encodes CASRGTGRAGELFF.

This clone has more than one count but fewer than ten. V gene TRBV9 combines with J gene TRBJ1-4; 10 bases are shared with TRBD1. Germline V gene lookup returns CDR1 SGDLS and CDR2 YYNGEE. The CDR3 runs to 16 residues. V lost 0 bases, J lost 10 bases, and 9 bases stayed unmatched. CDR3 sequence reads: CASSVDGGTGVGKLFF. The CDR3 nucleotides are TGTGCCAGCAGCGTAGATGGAGGGACAGGGGTAGGAAAACTGTTTTTT.

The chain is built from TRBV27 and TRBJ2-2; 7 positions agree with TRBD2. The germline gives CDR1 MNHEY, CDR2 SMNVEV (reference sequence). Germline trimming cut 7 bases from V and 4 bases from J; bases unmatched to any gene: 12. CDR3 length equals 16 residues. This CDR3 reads CASTNLRDYRTGELFF. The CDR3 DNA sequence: TGTGCCAGCACCAATCTCCGGGACTACCGCACCGGGGAGCTGTTTTTT.

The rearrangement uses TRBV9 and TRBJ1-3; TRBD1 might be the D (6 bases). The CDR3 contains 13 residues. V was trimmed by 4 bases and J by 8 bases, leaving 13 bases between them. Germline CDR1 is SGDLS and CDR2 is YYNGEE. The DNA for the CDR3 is TGTGCCAGCAGCCGGACAGTCCTTGACACCATATATTTT. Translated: CASSRTVLDTIYF.

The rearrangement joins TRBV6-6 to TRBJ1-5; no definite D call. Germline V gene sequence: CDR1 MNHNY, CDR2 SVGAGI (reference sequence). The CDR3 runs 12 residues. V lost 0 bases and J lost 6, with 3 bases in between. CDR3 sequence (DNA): TGTGCCAGCAGTTACTCCGGTCAGCCCCAGCATTTT. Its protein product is CASSYSGQPQHF.

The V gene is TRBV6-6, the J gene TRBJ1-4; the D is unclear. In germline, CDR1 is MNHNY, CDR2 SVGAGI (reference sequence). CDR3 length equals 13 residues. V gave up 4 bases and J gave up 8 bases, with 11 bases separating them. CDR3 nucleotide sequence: TGTGCCAGCAGTTCCCCTAGAGGGGAAAAACTGTTTTTT. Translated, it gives CASSSPRGEKLFF.

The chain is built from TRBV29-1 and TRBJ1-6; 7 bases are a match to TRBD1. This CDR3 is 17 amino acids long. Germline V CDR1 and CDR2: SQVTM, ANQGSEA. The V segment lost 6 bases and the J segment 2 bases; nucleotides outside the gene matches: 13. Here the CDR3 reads CSVKRRQGRTYNSPLHF. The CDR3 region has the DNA TGCAGCGTAAAGAGGCGACAGGGACGGACCTATAATTCACCCCTCCACTTT.

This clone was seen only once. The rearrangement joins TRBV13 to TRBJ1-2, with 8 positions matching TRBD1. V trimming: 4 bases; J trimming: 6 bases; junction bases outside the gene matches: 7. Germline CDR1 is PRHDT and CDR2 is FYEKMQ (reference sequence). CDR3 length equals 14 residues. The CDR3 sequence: CASSWYQGADGYTF. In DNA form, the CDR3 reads TGTGCCAGCAGCTGGTATCAGGGGGCTGATGGCTACACCTTC.

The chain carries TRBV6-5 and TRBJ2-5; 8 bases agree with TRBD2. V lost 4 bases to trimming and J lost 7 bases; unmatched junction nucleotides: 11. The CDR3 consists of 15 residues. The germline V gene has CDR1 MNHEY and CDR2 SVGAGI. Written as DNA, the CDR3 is TGTGCCAGCAGTTCCAGACTAGCGCGGTCTGTGACCCAGTACTTC. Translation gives CASSSRLARSVTQYF.

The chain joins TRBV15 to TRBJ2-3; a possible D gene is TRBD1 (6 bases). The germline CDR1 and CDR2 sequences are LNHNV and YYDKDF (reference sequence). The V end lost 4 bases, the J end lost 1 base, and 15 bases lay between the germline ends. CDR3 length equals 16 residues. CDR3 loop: CATSTLWTVGTDTQYF. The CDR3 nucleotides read TGTGCCACCAGCACCTTATGGACAGTAGGCACAGATACGCAGTATTTT.